These T cell receptor beta chains were read from a single sample in a study of regulatory T cells in long-lasting Graves disease. TCRdb reprocessed the multiplex PCR reads with MiXCR, giving one entry per CDR3 protein. Of approximately 460,000 distinct CDR3 sequences in the sample, 16% were seen once. These sequences were also reported in another study, on T cells in Graves' hyperthyroidism and ophthalmopathy.

This sample comprised peripheral blood mononuclear cells (PBMCs), obtained at new diagnosis, from a patient treated with antithyroid drugs. These receptors were obtained from a woman under 40 with Graves disease. Each CDR3 is given with its conserved first and last residue. A D gene is named only where the DNA matches it firmly. Only some rows state a clone size, as once, few, many or a class for expanded clones.

d_call: .
j_call: TRBJ2-2
v_call: TRBV6-1
clone_size: many
cdr3_aa: CASSLPRGSYLNTGELFF
cdr3_nt: TGTGCCAGCTCACTCCCCCGGGGCTCTTACTTGAACACCGGGGAGCTGTTTTTT

d_call: TRBD2
j_call: TRBJ2-3
v_call: TRBV27
clone_size: .
cdr3_aa: CASSTWGSGKTQYF
cdr3_nt: TGTGCCAGCAGTACCTGGGGTAGCGGGAAGACGCAGTATTTT

d_call: .
j_call: TRBJ2-5
v_call: TRBV20-1
clone_size: many
cdr3_aa: CSVTLQGYGTQYF
cdr3_nt: TGCAGTGTTACGCTTCAGGGTTACGGGACCCAGTACTTC

d_call: .
j_call: TRBJ1-5
v_call: TRBV28
clone_size: many
cdr3_aa: CASSARGINQPQHF
cdr3_nt: TGTGCCAGCAGCGCAAGGGGGATCAATCAGCCCCAGCATTTT

d_call: TRBD1
j_call: TRBJ2-7
v_call: TRBV14
clone_size: many
cdr3_aa: CASSRWTGNEQYF
cdr3_nt: TGTGCCAGCAGCCGTTGGACAGGGAACGAGCAGTACTTC

d_call: .
j_call: TRBJ2-2
v_call: TRBV12-3/TRBV12-4
clone_size: many
cdr3_aa: CASSLAGVNTGELFF
cdr3_nt: TGTGCCAGCAGTTTAGCAGGGGTGAACACCGGGGAGCTGTTTTTT

d_call: .
j_call: TRBJ2-7
v_call: TRBV20-1
clone_size: many
cdr3_aa: CSARVDSYEQYF
cdr3_nt: TGCAGTGCTAGAGTTGACTCCTACGAGCAGTACTTC

d_call: TRBD2
j_call: TRBJ2-7
v_call: TRBV25-1
clone_size: few
cdr3_aa: CASSDTSGRAGYEQYF
cdr3_nt: TGTGCCAGCAGTGATACTAGCGGGAGGGCCGGTTACGAGCAGTACTTC

d_call: TRBD1
j_call: TRBJ1-4
v_call: TRBV12-3/TRBV12-4
clone_size: few
cdr3_aa: CASRRGTGNEKLFF
cdr3_nt: TGTGCCAGCCGGCGAGGGACAGGGAATGAAAAACTGTTTTTT

d_call: TRBD1
j_call: TRBJ2-5
v_call: TRBV14
clone_size: .
cdr3_aa: CASSQSDRGNQETQYF
cdr3_nt: TGTGCCAGCAGCCAGTCGGACAGGGGAAACCAAGAGACCCAGTACTTC

d_call: TRBD2
j_call: TRBJ2-1
v_call: TRBV28
clone_size: many
cdr3_aa: CASSTSGSGSNEQFF
cdr3_nt: TGTGCCAGCAGTACTAGCGGGAGTGGTAGCAATGAGCAGTTCTTC

d_call: TRBD1
j_call: TRBJ1-4
v_call: TRBV12-3/TRBV12-4
clone_size: many
cdr3_aa: CASSVTGVEKLFF
cdr3_nt: TGTGCCAGCAGTGTGACAGGGGTTGAAAAACTGTTTTTT

d_call: .
j_call: TRBJ1-6
v_call: TRBV4-1
clone_size: .
cdr3_aa: CASSQERTSYNSPLHF
cdr3_nt: TGCGCCAGCAGCCAAGAACGAACCTCCTATAATTCACCCCTCCACTTT

d_call: .
j_call: TRBJ1-5
v_call: TRBV11-2
clone_size: .
cdr3_aa: CASSQAQGQPQHF
cdr3_nt: TGTGCCAGCAGCCAGGCCCAGGGGCAGCCCCAGCATTTT

d_call: TRBD1
j_call: TRBJ1-4
v_call: TRBV28
clone_size: many
cdr3_aa: CASRSPTGTGEGEKLFF
cdr3_nt: TGTGCCAGCAGGTCACCTACCGGGACAGGGGAAGGTGAAAAACTGTTTTTT

d_call: TRBD1
j_call: TRBJ1-5
v_call: TRBV4-2
clone_size: few
cdr3_aa: CASSQVAGTGGSEPQHF
cdr3_nt: TGTGCCAGCAGCCAAGTCGCCGGGACAGGGGGCTCAGAGCCCCAGCATTTT

d_call: .
j_call: TRBJ2-1
v_call: TRBV7-2
clone_size: .
cdr3_aa: CASSARGTVSYNEQFF
cdr3_nt: TGTGCCAGCAGCGCCCGCGGGACCGTTTCCTACAATGAGCAGTTCTTC

d_call: .
j_call: TRBJ1-1
v_call: TRBV12-3/TRBV12-4
clone_size: many
cdr3_aa: CASSIQANTEAFF
cdr3_nt: TGTGCCAGCAGTATACAGGCGAACACTGAAGCTTTCTTT

d_call: TRBD1
j_call: TRBJ2-1
v_call: TRBV20-1
clone_size: many
cdr3_aa: CSASRTGTFAYNEQFF
cdr3_nt: TGCAGTGCTTCCCGGACAGGAACGTTTGCCTACAATGAGCAGTTCTTC

d_call: .
j_call: TRBJ2-1
v_call: TRBV19
clone_size: .
cdr3_aa: CASSITGGSSNEQFF
cdr3_nt: TGTGCCAGTAGTATAACGGGTGGATCGTCCAATGAGCAGTTCTTC

d_call: .
j_call: TRBJ1-2
v_call: TRBV28
clone_size: few
cdr3_aa: CASSLTDNRGYTF
cdr3_nt: TGTGCCAGCAGTTTAACGGACAATCGCGGCTACACCTTC

d_call: TRBD1
j_call: TRBJ1-1
v_call: TRBV5-6
clone_size: .
cdr3_aa: CASSSDRLAAFF
cdr3_nt: TGTGCCAGCAGCTCGGACAGGCTAGCTGCTTTCTTT

d_call: .
j_call: TRBJ2-1
v_call: TRBV10-3
clone_size: .
cdr3_aa: CAVQRAEDEQFF
cdr3_nt: TGTGCCGTCCAACGAGCCGAGGATGAGCAGTTCTTC

d_call: .
j_call: TRBJ1-2
v_call: TRBV12-3/TRBV12-4
clone_size: .
cdr3_aa: CASSQQASGYGYTF
cdr3_nt: TGTGCCAGCAGTCAGCAGGCTTCTGGCTATGGCTACACCTTC

d_call: .
j_call: TRBJ1-5
v_call: TRBV18
clone_size: many
cdr3_aa: CASSQTGDSNQPQHF
cdr3_nt: TGTGCCAGCTCACAGACAGGTGATAGCAATCAGCCCCAGCATTTT

d_call: TRBD2
j_call: TRBJ2-5
v_call: TRBV5-1
clone_size: many
cdr3_aa: CASSDSGRETQYF
cdr3_nt: TGCGCCAGCAGCGATAGCGGGAGAGAGACCCAGTACTTC

d_call: .
j_call: TRBJ2-1
v_call: TRBV7-3
clone_size: many
cdr3_aa: CASSLSGEQFF
cdr3_nt: TGTGCCAGCAGCTTATCGGGTGAGCAGTTCTTC

d_call: TRBD1
j_call: TRBJ2-2
v_call: TRBV24-1
clone_size: few
cdr3_aa: CATSDWDSYNTGELFF
cdr3_nt: TGTGCCACCAGTGACTGGGACAGCTATAACACCGGGGAGCTGTTTTTT

d_call: .
j_call: TRBJ2-3
v_call: TRBV4-2
clone_size: .
cdr3_aa: CASSQATTISPTTDTQYF
cdr3_nt: TGTGCCAGCAGCCAAGCTACGACAATAAGTCCGACCACAGATACGCAGTATTTT

d_call: .
j_call: TRBJ2-3
v_call: TRBV27
clone_size: .
cdr3_aa: CASSLRGLITDTQYF
cdr3_nt: TGTGCCAGCAGTTTAAGGGGACTGATCACAGATACGCAGTATTTT

d_call: .
j_call: TRBJ2-2
v_call: TRBV12-3/TRBV12-4
clone_size: many
cdr3_aa: CASSHLEGMNTGELFF
cdr3_nt: TGTGCCAGCAGTCACTTGGAAGGAATGAACACCGGGGAGCTGTTTTTT

d_call: .
j_call: TRBJ1-1
v_call: TRBV10-3
clone_size: many
cdr3_aa: CASGRGGENTEAFF
cdr3_nt: TGTGCCAGCGGAAGAGGGGGGGAGAACACTGAAGCTTTCTTT

d_call: TRBD1
j_call: TRBJ1-1
v_call: TRBV5-1
clone_size: few
cdr3_aa: CASSLGTGLTEAFF
cdr3_nt: TGCGCCAGCAGCTTGGGGACAGGGCTCACTGAAGCTTTCTTT

d_call: .
j_call: TRBJ1-5
v_call: TRBV5-4
clone_size: .
cdr3_aa: CASSQEADQPQHF
cdr3_nt: TGTGCCAGCAGCCAAGAGGCAGATCAGCCCCAGCATTTT

d_call: .
j_call: TRBJ2-6
v_call: TRBV6-5
clone_size: .
cdr3_aa: CASSYWDSGANVLTF
cdr3_nt: TGTGCCAGCAGTTACTGGGACTCTGGGGCCAACGTCCTGACTTTC

d_call: .
j_call: TRBJ2-1
v_call: TRBV7-2
clone_size: many
cdr3_aa: CASSYGDLQSSYNEQFF
cdr3_nt: TGTGCCAGCAGCTATGGGGACTTACAGAGCTCCTACAATGAGCAGTTCTTC

d_call: .
j_call: TRBJ2-7
v_call: TRBV6-1
clone_size: .
cdr3_aa: CASRGEQIYEQYF
cdr3_nt: TGTGCCAGCAGAGGGGAGCAGATCTACGAGCAGTACTTC

d_call: .
j_call: TRBJ2-1
v_call: TRBV9
clone_size: few
cdr3_aa: CASSPSTGILLYNEQFF
cdr3_nt: TGTGCCAGCAGCCCAAGTACAGGCATTCTCCTTTATAATGAGCAGTTCTTC

d_call: TRBD1
j_call: TRBJ1-1
v_call: TRBV6-5
clone_size: many
cdr3_aa: CASSYPLPGTGPTEAFF
cdr3_nt: TGTGCCAGCAGTTACCCCCTCCCGGGGACAGGGCCCACTGAAGCTTTCTTT

d_call: .
j_call: TRBJ2-7
v_call: TRBV29-1
clone_size: many
cdr3_aa: CSVEGDSYEQYF
cdr3_nt: TGCAGCGTTGAAGGTGACAGCTACGAGCAGTACTTC

d_call: .
j_call: TRBJ2-1
v_call: TRBV6-1
clone_size: .
cdr3_aa: CASSENRRLWQFF
cdr3_nt: TGTGCCAGCAGTGAAAATCGCAGATTATGGCAGTTCTTC

d_call: .
j_call: TRBJ2-2
v_call: TRBV6-1
clone_size: many
cdr3_aa: CASSEYPRGANTGELFF
cdr3_nt: TGTGCCAGCAGTGAATACCCCAGAGGAGCGAACACCGGGGAGCTGTTTTTT

d_call: .
j_call: TRBJ2-7
v_call: TRBV29-1
clone_size: few
cdr3_aa: CSVERRSSYEQYF
cdr3_nt: TGCAGCGTTGAAAGGCGGAGCTCCTACGAGCAGTACTTC

d_call: .
j_call: TRBJ1-5
v_call: TRBV6-1
clone_size: few
cdr3_aa: CASSELMWGGNQPQHF
cdr3_nt: TGTGCCAGCAGTGAATTGATGTGGGGGGGCAATCAGCCCCAGCATTTT

d_call: TRBD1
j_call: TRBJ1-1
v_call: TRBV28
clone_size: many
cdr3_aa: CASGRTGDYLNTEAFF
cdr3_nt: TGTGCCAGCGGCCGGACAGGAGACTACCTGAACACTGAAGCTTTCTTT

d_call: TRBD1
j_call: TRBJ1-1
v_call: TRBV5-5
clone_size: few
cdr3_aa: CASSWRQGPNTEAFF
cdr3_nt: TGTGCCAGCAGCTGGAGACAGGGACCGAACACTGAAGCTTTCTTT

d_call: TRBD1
j_call: TRBJ2-5
v_call: TRBV7-2
clone_size: many
cdr3_aa: CASSSTGGYETQYF
cdr3_nt: TGTGCCAGCAGCTCGACAGGGGGTTATGAGACCCAGTACTTC

d_call: TRBD2
j_call: TRBJ2-7
v_call: TRBV27
clone_size: many
cdr3_aa: CASSPRGGGYEQYF
cdr3_nt: TGTGCCAGCAGTCCCCGGGGGGGAGGCTACGAGCAGTACTTC

d_call: TRBD2
j_call: TRBJ2-1
v_call: TRBV19
clone_size: .
cdr3_aa: CASSIDPFGTSSFF
cdr3_nt: TGTGCCAGTAGTATAGATCCCTTCGGGACTAGTTCTTTCTTC

d_call: .
j_call: TRBJ2-1
v_call: TRBV20-1
clone_size: many
cdr3_aa: CSASLPPSSAGRSYNEQFF
cdr3_nt: TGCAGTGCTAGCCTTCCCCCCAGCTCTGCGGGACGCTCCTACAATGAGCAGTTCTTC

d_call: TRBD2
j_call: TRBJ2-1
v_call: TRBV28
clone_size: many
cdr3_aa: CASRSPTSGRPYSSYNEQFF
cdr3_nt: TGTGCCAGCAGATCTCCGACTAGCGGGAGGCCCTATTCTTCTTACAATGAGCAGTTCTTC

d_call: .
j_call: TRBJ2-1
v_call: TRBV3-1
clone_size: many
cdr3_aa: CASSQQAGRTYNEQFF
cdr3_nt: TGTGCCAGCAGCCAGCAAGCGGGTAGGACCTACAATGAGCAGTTCTTC

d_call: .
j_call: TRBJ1-1
v_call: TRBV3-1
clone_size: many
cdr3_aa: CASSQAETGNTEAFF
cdr3_nt: TGTGCCAGCAGCCAAGCGGAGACAGGGAACACTGAAGCTTTCTTT

d_call: TRBD1
j_call: TRBJ2-7
v_call: TRBV10-3
clone_size: many
cdr3_aa: CAISDGTGNLREQYF
cdr3_nt: TGTGCCATCAGTGACGGGACAGGGAATCTTCGCGAGCAGTACTTC